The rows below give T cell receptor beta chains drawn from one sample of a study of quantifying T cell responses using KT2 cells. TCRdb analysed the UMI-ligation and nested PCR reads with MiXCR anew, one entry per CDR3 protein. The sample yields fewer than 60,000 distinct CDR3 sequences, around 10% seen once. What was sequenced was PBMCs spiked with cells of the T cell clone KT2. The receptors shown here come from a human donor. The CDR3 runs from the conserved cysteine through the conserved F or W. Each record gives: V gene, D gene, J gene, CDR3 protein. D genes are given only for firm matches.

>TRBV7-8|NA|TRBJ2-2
CASSFLGVNTGELFF
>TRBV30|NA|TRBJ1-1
CAWTKGWETEAFF
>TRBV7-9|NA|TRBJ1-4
CASSLGTGFNEKLFF
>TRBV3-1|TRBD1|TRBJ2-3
CASSPPGTVSTDTQYF
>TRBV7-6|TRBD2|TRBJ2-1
CASSPQPPLAGGGEQFF
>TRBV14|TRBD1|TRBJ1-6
CASSSDWAGQADNSPLHF
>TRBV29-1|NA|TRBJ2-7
CSVRMGGYEQYF
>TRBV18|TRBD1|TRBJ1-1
CASSWGQGNTEAFF
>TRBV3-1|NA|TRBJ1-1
CASSQFGWETEAFF
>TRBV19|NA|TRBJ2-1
CASSGSSYNEQFF
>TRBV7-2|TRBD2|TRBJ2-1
CASRGTSNEQFF
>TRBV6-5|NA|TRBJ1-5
CASRLRPLANQPQHF
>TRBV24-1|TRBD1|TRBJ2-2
CATNRTGGSGTPGELFF
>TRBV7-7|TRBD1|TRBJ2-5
CASSSGTGQAETQYF
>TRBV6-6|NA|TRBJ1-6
CASSYSLDVNSPLHF
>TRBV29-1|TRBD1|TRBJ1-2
CSVEWTGRGYTF
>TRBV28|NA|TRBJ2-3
CASSLSASTDTQYF
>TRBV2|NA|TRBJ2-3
CASNLGHITDTQYF
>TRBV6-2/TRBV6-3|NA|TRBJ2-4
CASSFGQRVAKNIQYF
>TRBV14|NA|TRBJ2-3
CASSQDVSRDTQYF
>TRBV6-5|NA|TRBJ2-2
CASSYDRRRELFF
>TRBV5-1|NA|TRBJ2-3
CASSTERGTDTQYF
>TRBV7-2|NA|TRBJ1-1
CASSFRPNTEAFF
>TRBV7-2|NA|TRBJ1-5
CASSPSGQRNQPQHF
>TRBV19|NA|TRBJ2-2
CASSRAGELFF
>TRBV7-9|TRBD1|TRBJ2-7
CASSSGTGAYEQYF
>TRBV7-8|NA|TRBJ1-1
CASSPLRTQNTEAFF
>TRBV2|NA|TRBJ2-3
CASSEVVNTDTQYF
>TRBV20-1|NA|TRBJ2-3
CSAAEGINTQYF
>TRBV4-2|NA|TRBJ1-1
CASSQGKKSEAFF
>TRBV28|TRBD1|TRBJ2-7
CASRGQGPHEQYF
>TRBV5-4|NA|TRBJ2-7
CASSFGGSSYEQYF
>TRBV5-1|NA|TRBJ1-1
CASSPTLNTEAFF
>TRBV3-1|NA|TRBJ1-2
CASSKNLDSYYGYTF
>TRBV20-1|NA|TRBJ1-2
CSAQGTAARYTF
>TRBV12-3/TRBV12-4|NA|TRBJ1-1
CASSLGKKGTTEAFF
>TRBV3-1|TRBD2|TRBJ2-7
CASSQDPLTSGGPASYEQYF
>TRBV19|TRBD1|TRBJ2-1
CASSKDRGLGYSYNEQFF
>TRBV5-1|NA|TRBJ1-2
CASSPGGAGLSHGYTF
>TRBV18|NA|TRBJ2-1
CASQRDISYNEQFF
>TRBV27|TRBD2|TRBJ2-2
CASQLGVAGTGELFF